The following is a T cell receptor (beta chain) sequence with its context. No antigen is known for it. The length of the CDR3 is 14 residues. V lost 2 bases to trimming and J lost 6 bases; unmatched junction nucleotides: 6. CDR1 and CDR2 (germline): LNHDA, SQIVND (reference sequence). This sample was included in a study of cytomegalovirus exposure and HLA in healthy donors. Study-wide results and limits: Both high specificity and high sensitivity reportedly marked the classifier's diagnosis of cytomegalovirus status.

Primers for the PCR totalled 60 Vbeta and 13 Jbeta. TCRdb keeps only in-frame clones here, not all; method: immunoSEQ multiplex PCR. The listing contains roughly 190,000 clones. Sequenced: PBMCs. This TCR was recovered from a man younger than 40 in good health and CMV-seronegative. This sequence joins TRBV19 and TRBJ2-7, with TRBD1 matching over 8 bases. The CDR3 spells CASSITPDRGEQYF. The CDR3 DNA is TGTGCCAGTAGTATAACCCCTGACAGGGGCGAGCAGTACTTC.